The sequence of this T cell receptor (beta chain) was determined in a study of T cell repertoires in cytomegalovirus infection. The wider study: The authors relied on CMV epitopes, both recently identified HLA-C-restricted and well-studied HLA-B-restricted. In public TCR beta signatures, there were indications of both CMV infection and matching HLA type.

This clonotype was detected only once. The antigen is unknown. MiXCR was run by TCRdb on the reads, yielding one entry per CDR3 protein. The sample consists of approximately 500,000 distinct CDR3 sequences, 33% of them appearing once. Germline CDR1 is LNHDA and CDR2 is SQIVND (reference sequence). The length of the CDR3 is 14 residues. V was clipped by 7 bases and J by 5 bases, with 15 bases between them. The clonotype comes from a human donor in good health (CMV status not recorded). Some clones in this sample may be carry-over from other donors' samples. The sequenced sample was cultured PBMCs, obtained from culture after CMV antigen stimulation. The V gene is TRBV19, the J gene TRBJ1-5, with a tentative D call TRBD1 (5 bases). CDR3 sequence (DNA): TGTGCCAGTATGAACAGGCTAGGGGATCAGCCCCAGCATTTT. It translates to CASMNRLGDQPQHF.